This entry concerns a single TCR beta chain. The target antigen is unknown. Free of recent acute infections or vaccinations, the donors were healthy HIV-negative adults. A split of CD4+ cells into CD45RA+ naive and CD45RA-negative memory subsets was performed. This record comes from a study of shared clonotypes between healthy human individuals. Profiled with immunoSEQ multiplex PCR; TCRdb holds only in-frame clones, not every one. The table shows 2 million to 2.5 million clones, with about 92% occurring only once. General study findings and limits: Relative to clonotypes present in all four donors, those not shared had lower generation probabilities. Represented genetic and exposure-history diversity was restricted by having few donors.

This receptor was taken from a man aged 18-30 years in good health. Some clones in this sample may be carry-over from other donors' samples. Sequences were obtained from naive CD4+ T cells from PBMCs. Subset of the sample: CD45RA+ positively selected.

The CDR3 here is CAWSDGPDTQYF. CDR3 bases: TGTGCCTGGAGTGACGGGCCCGATACGCAGTATTTT. The chain carries TRBV30 and TRBJ2-3; no clear D gene. Germline V gene sequence: CDR1 GTSNPN, CDR2 SVGIG (reference sequence). Trimming removed 1 base at V and 6 bases at J, with 8 bases between. The CDR3 is 12 amino acids.